The 29 T cell receptor beta chains reported below all come from one sample, sequenced in a study of blood T cell repertoires in COVID-19. Method: immunoSEQ multiplex PCR; TCRdb's copy keeps in-frame clones and lacks some. The sample consists of about 240,000 clones, roughly 80% of them appearing once. Material for sequencing was peripheral blood. The source is a woman of 80 years or more with acute or convalescent COVID-19.

The chain combines TRBV5-1 with TRBJ2-1; 9 bases fit TRBD2. The V and J ends lost 1 base and 3 bases, in that order; junction bases with no gene match: 11. Germline assignment: CDR1 SGHRS and CDR2 YFSETQ. CDR3 length equals 18 residues. The CDR3 DNA is TGCGCCAGCAGCTTGTTAGGCGGGGGGGCCTTCAGCTACAATGAGCAGTTCTTC. Its protein is CASSLLGGGAFSYNEQFF. The entire variable domain, with the rest obtained from reference TRBV5-1 and TRBJ2-1, is as follows: KAGVTQTPRYLIKTRGQQVTLSCSPISGHRSVSWYQQTPGQGLQFLFEYFSETQRNKGNFPGRFSGRQFSNSRSEMNVSTLELGDSALYLCASSLLGGGAFSYNEQFFGPGTRLTVL.

This chain connects TRBV29-1 to TRBJ1-2; 9 positions agree with TRBD1. V dropped 2 bases and J dropped 2; count of bases not matched to a gene: 12. Germline CDR1 and CDR2: SQVTM and ANQGSEA. The CDR3 runs 17 residues. For the CDR3, the DNA is TGCAGCGTTGAACCCCGACAGGGGGAATGGGAGAACTATGGCTACACCTTC. Translated, it gives CSVEPRQGEWENYGYTF.

This chain connects TRBV2 to TRBJ1-1, with D uncertain. Germline V lookup: CDR1 SNHLY, CDR2 FYNNEI. Between the trimmed V and J ends, which lost 2 bases and 6 bases, there was a span of 13 bases. The CDR3 has 14 amino acids. For the CDR3, the DNA is TGTGCCAGCAGTGAACGGCAGGTGAGCCCTGAAGCTTTCTTT. Translating gives CASSERQVSPEAFF.

This clone was seen only once. The rearrangement joins TRBV7-8 to TRBJ1-5; D not certain. The V gene's germline CDR1 is SGHVS and CDR2 FQNEAQ. The CDR3 is 14 amino acids. V was cut by 4 bases and J by 4 bases, with 11 bases left in between. The CDR3, as DNA: TGTGCCAGCAGCTCAGCAGCCAGGAATCAGCCCCAGCATTTT. It codes for CASSSAARNQPQHF.

The chain has TRBV5-3 and TRBJ2-2; D may be TRBD1 (6 bases). TRBV5-3 is classed as an ORF, of uncertain function. The CDR3 has 17 amino acids. V shed 5 bases and J shed 1 base, with 18 bases lying between them. The CDR3 loop is CARRSTSPGQNTGELFF. In DNA form, the CDR3 reads TGTGCCAGAAGATCTACCTCTCCGGGACAGAACACCGGGGAGCTGTTTTTT.

This clone is a singleton in its sample. V and J are TRBV2 and TRBJ2-7; weak D call: TRBD1 (6 bases). The CDR3 contains 14 residues. V was shortened by 5 bases and J by 2 bases, with 13 bases between the two germline ends. Germline V lookup: CDR1 SNHLY, CDR2 FYNNEI. Here the CDR3 DNA reads TGTGCCAGCAGTCCTGGACAGAAAACCTACGAGCAGTACTTC. Protein: CASSPGQKTYEQYF.

This rearrangement joins TRBV10-3 to TRBJ2-2; 13 bases line up with TRBD2. The ends lost 6 bases at V and 5 bases at J; junction bases unmatched: 3. The germline V gene has CDR1 ENHRY and CDR2 SYGVKD. The CDR3 length is 15 residues. The CDR3 DNA follows: TGTGCCATCAGCCAACTAGCGGGGGGGACCGGGGAGCTGTTTTTT. The encoded protein is CAISQLAGGTGELFF.

The chain joins TRBV9 to TRBJ2-1; 11 nucleotides line up with TRBD1. The V gene's germline CDR1 is SGDLS and CDR2 YYNGEE. The V and J ends lost 4 bases and 8 bases, in that order; junction bases with no gene match: 8. The CDR3 covers 15 residues. The CDR3 sequence: CASSPGQGAEYEQFF. The CDR3, as DNA: TGTGCCAGCAGCCCCGGACAGGGGGCTGAATATGAGCAGTTCTTC.

CDR3 sequence: CASSSGPRGESFF. CDR3 nucleotide sequence: TGTGCCAGCAGTTCCGGGCCGCGCGGGGAATCATTCTTT. This sequence joins TRBV6-5 and TRBJ1-1; the D is unclear. This CDR3 is 13 amino acids long. The germline V gene encodes CDR1 MNHEY and CDR2 SVGAGI. V lost 4 bases and J 14 bases, leaving 20 bases between the germline ends.

The J gene is TRBJ2-5, the V gene TRBV3-1 (or the pseudogene TRBV3-2); D uncertain. In germline, CDR1 is LGHDT, CDR2 YNNKEL (reference sequence). This CDR3 comprises 12 residues. V shed 4 bases and J shed 5 bases, with 8 bases lying between them. CDR3 bases: TGTGCCAGCAGCCGAGCACGGGAGACCCAGTACTTC. This encodes CASSRARETQYF.

J is TRBJ1-6 and V is TRBV28, with TRBD1 as a possible D gene (6 bases). Trimming took 5 bases from V and 7 from J, leaving 12 bases between them. In germline, CDR1 is MDHEN, CDR2 SYDVKM. CDR3 length equals 14 residues. CDR3 nucleotide sequence: TGTGCCAGCAGTATACGACAGGCCAATTCACCCCTCCACTTT. It is translated as CASSIRQANSPLHF.

This clone was picked up one time. The chain combines TRBV18 with TRBJ2-7, with TRBD1 identical over 9 bases. CDR3 length: 16 amino acids. The germline V gene encodes CDR1 KGHSH and CDR2 LQKENI. With 3 bases clipped from V and 1 base from J, the junction kept 7 bases outside the gene matches. The CDR3 nucleotides are TGTGCCAGCTCACCCGGGACAGGGATCGGGTCCTACGAGCAGTACTTC. Protein sequence: CASSPGTGIGSYEQYF.

CDR3 DNA: TGTGCCAGTCGACCGGGACAGTACAATCAGCCCCAGCATTTT. Its translation: CASRPGQYNQPQHF. The chain is built from TRBV19 and TRBJ1-5; 7 positions match TRBD1. Per germline, CDR1 LNHDA and CDR2 SQIVND (reference sequence). CDR3 length: 14 residues. Germline trimming cut 8 bases from V and 3 bases from J; bases unmatched to any gene: 7. Looking up the rest from reference TRBV19 and TRBJ1-5 gives the full variable domain: DGGITQSPKYLFRKEGQNVTLSCEQNLNHDAMYWYRQDPGQGLRLIYYSQIVNDFQKGDIAEGYSVSREKKESFPLTVTSAQKNPTAFYLCASRPGQYNQPQHFGDGTRLSIL.

This clone has only a few counts. The chain joins TRBV2 to TRBJ2-2; tentatively, D is TRBD2 (7 bases). Germline V gene sequence: CDR1 SNHLY, CDR2 FYNNEI. V was cut by 10 bases and J by 0 bases, with 15 bases left in between. The CDR3 runs 15 residues. The CDR3 spells CATGGPTTNTGELFF. CDR3 sequence (DNA): TGTGCCACCGGGGGGCCAACAACGAACACCGGGGAGCTGTTTTTT.

The chain recombines TRBV6-5 with TRBJ1-2, with a weak D call TRBD1 (6 bases). The CDR3 runs 14 residues. Germline-derived CDR1 and CDR2 are MNHEY and SVGAGI. Trimming pared 0 bases from V and 2 bases from J, leaving 7 bases between. The CDR3 DNA reads TGTGCCAGCAGTTACTCTGGACAGAACTATGGCTACACCTTC. Its protein is CASSYSGQNYGYTF.

The chain combines TRBV11-3 with TRBJ2-4; D is perhaps TRBD2 (6 bases). The CDR3 extends over 14 amino acids. Germline V gene sequence: CDR1 SGHNT, CDR2 YENEEA. Trimming stripped 4 bases from V and 9 bases from J, with 16 bases between. CDR3 region: CASSSSAAGGIQYF. The CDR3 DNA reads as TGTGCCAGCAGCTCTAGCGCGGCAGGAGGCATTCAGTACTTC.

V and J are TRBV7-6 and TRBJ2-3, with unresolved D. The CDR3 contains 16 residues. Trimming removed 5 bases from V and 0 bases from J, with 15 bases in between. Germline V gene sequence: CDR1 SGHVS, CDR2 FNYEAQ. The CDR3 loop is CASSAYRSSSTDTQYF. CDR3 in DNA: TGTGCCAGCAGCGCCTACCGGTCGTCTAGCACAGATACGCAGTATTTT.

The DNA of the CDR3 is TGTGCCAGCAGTGCGACTAGCGGGATTACCCAGACCCAGTACTTC. It encodes CASSATSGITQTQYF. The chain combines TRBV28 with TRBJ2-5, with 11 bases matching TRBD2. The V gene end was trimmed by 5 bases and the J gene end by 6 bases; junction bases not matched to a gene: 8. Germline V lookup: CDR1 MDHEN, CDR2 SYDVKM. The length of the CDR3 is 15 residues.

This sequence joins TRBV5-1 and TRBJ1-4; possibly TRBD1 for D (5 bases). V shed 0 bases and J shed 6 bases, with 12 bases lying between them. Germline CDR1 and CDR2: SGHRS and YFSETQ. The CDR3 is 15 amino acids. CDR3 coding DNA: TGCGCCAGCAGCTTGGAGGGGATAAGATATGAAAAACTGTTTTTT. It yields the protein CASSLEGIRYEKLFF.

V gene TRBV15 combines with J gene TRBJ1-3, with 7 positions matching TRBD1. This CDR3 spans 17 amino acids. V shed 0 bases and J 0 bases; nucleotides not matched to a gene: 5. Per germline, CDR1 LNHNV and CDR2 YYDKDF (reference sequence). This CDR3 reads CATSRDFGTASGNTIYF. The CDR3 DNA reads as TGTGCCACCAGCAGAGATTTCGGGACAGCCTCTGGAAACACCATATATTTT. The whole variable domain, remainder taken from reference TRBV15 and TRBJ1-3, is DAMVIQNPRYQVTQFGKPVTLSCSQTLNHNVMYWYQQKSSQAPKLLFHYYDKDFNNEADTPDNFQSRRPNTSFCFLDIRSPGLGDTAMYLCATSRDFGTASGNTIYFGEGSWLTVV.

V and J are TRBV2 and TRBJ1-4; perhaps TRBD1 as D (5 bases). Trimming cost V 8 bases and J 2 bases, with 12 bases left between them. This CDR3 spans 14 amino acids. Germline assignment: CDR1 SNHLY and CDR2 FYNNEI. CDR3 region: CASSGVFTNEKLFF. CDR3 sequence (DNA): TGTGCCAGCTCGGGGGTTTTTACTAATGAAAAACTGTTTTTT.

The chain has TRBV6-1 and TRBJ2-3; 9 bases fit TRBD2. The CDR3 is made up of 16 amino acids. Trimming at V came to 4 bases and at J to 2 bases, leaving 7 bases not matched to a gene. The germline gives CDR1 MNHNS, CDR2 SASEGT. CDR3 sequence reads: CASSVYSGGPTDTQYF. CDR3 bases: TGTGCCAGCAGTGTTTATAGCGGGGGACCCACAGATACGCAGTATTTT.

V usage is TRBV25-1 and J usage is TRBJ1-2, with unresolved D. The V and J ends lost 1 base and 8 bases respectively, with 5 bases between them. The CDR3 covers 11 residues. The germline V gene encodes CDR1 MGHDK and CDR2 SYGVNS. The CDR3 DNA sequence: TGTGCCAGCAGTGAATCGGGAGGCTACACCTTC. Translated, it gives CASSESGGYTF.

This clone has only a few counts. V and J are TRBV3-1 (or the pseudogene TRBV3-2) and TRBJ1-2; the D is unclear. Germline CDR1 reads LGHDT; CDR2 reads YNNKEL (reference sequence). This CDR3 comprises 15 residues. V was clipped by 0 bases and J by 4 bases, with 12 bases between them. CDR3 sequence (DNA): TGTGCCAGCAGCCAAGAAGGAAGAGGGTTCTATGGCTACACCTTC. Its translation: CASSQEGRGFYGYTF.

The CDR3 sequence: CATSARTGGMGNQPQHF. CDR3 bases: TGTGCCACCAGTGCTCGAACAGGGGGCATGGGCAATCAGCCCCAGCATTTT. The rearrangement uses TRBV24-1 and TRBJ1-5; 9 bases line up with TRBD1. V shed 5 bases, J shed 2 bases, and the junction held 9 bases outside the gene matches. Germline values: CDR1 KGHDR, CDR2 SFDVKD. This CDR3 comprises 17 residues.

The CDR3 loop reads CASSLNSGQGGMASPLHF. DNA of the CDR3: TGCGCCAGCAGCTTGAATTCGGGACAGGGGGGCATGGCTTCACCCCTCCACTTT. The J gene is TRBJ1-6, the V gene TRBV5-1; 11 bases fit TRBD1. V lost 1 base and J lost 9; bases outside the gene matches: 12. Per the germline V gene, CDR1 is SGHRS and CDR2 is YFSETQ. The CDR3 sequence is 18 residues long.

The chain is built from TRBV6-5 and TRBJ1-2, with no clear D. Deletions cut 6 bases from V and 4 bases from J, with 6 bases between. In germline, CDR1 is MNHEY, CDR2 SVGAGI. The CDR3 covers 11 residues. The CDR3 DNA sequence: TGTGCCAGCAGGGGAGGCTATGGCTACACCTTC. Its translation: CASRGGYGYTF.

The V gene is TRBV5-1, the J gene TRBJ1-1, with 8 bases that match TRBD1. From germline, CDR1 is SGHRS and CDR2 YFSETQ. CDR3 length: 15 amino acids. J was trimmed by 4 bases and V by 4 bases; bases with no gene match: 9. CDR3 amino acids: CASSTLGQGGTEAFF. The CDR3 nucleotides read TGCGCCAGCAGCACTCTCGGACAGGGAGGCACTGAAGCTTTCTTT.

As concerns this clone: One junction end does not reproduce the germline sequence, and a read error may be involved. The rearrangement links TRBV7-7 to TRBJ1-6; D perhaps matches TRBD1 (6 bases). The germline gives CDR1 SSHAT, CDR2 FNYEAQ (reference sequence). The CDR3 extends over 16 amino acids. CDR3 sequence (DNA): TGTGCTAGCAGCTTCATTCCCAGGGGAGATAATTCACCCCTCCACTTT. Protein sequence: CASSFIPRGDNSPLHF. Full variable domain (outside the CDR3, taken from reference TRBV7-7 and TRBJ1-6): GAGVSQSPRYKVTKRGQDVTLRCDPISSHATLYWYQQALGQGPEFLTYFNYEAQPDKSGLPSDRFSAERPEGSISTLTIQRTEQRDSAMYRCASSFIPRGDNSPLHFGNGTRLTVT.